The clone carrying this TCR beta chain has ten or more counts. The antigen remains unidentified. RNA transcripts served as template for amplifying TCR beta CDR3 sequences. A first-round RT-PCR used HTBI primers, followed by a second-round multiplex PCR. In TCRdb, the multiplex PCR reads were re-called with MiXCR into one record per CDR3 protein. The top ten clones hold 11% of a sample with over a million distinct CDR3 sequences, approximately 35% of them seen once. Germline assignment: CDR1 SGHTA and CDR2 FQGNSA. This CDR3 spans 13 amino acids. V lost 5 bases and J 6 bases, leaving 14 bases between the germline ends. These data belong to a study of Graves' ophthalmopathy and Graves' hyperthyroidism. About the research overall: No ophthalmopathy within 18 months of follow-up signified stable hyperthyroidism. General study points: Most expanded clonotypes from thyroid (those above 0.001 frequency) were also found in blood.

Hyperthyroidism in these 18- to 65-year-old patients was newly diagnosed, lasting under 2 months. V and J are TRBV7-2 and TRBJ2-7; no reliable D call. The source material was peripheral blood or thyroid tissue (not recorded which). This TCR was recovered from an adult man with Graves' hyperthyroidism. CDR3: CASSIPLWPEQYF. The CDR3 region has the DNA TGTGCCAGCAGCATTCCCCTATGGCCCGAGCAGTACTTC.